A single sample is the source of the 19 T cell receptor beta chains below, sequenced in a study of beta chain features in type 1 diabetes (dated by TCRdb to the late 2010s). Library generation was performed with the immunoSEQ multiplex PCR assay. The entire amount of isolated RNA was reverse transcribed using the High Capacity cDNA Reverse Transcription Kit, so the sequenced TCRB transcripts were expressed ones. As stored in TCRdb, this immuneACCESS dataset retains in-frame rearrangements with V and J assigned. A fraction of the clones does not appear; measured against another copy, unresolved V genes explain less than half of the discrepancy, and the remainder lacks a known reason. This sample is represented by some 900,000 clones; 17% of them were singletons. The ten largest clones represent around 0.02% of the sample. Sequencing was done on a sample of naive CD4+ T cells from blood. The cell subset or site label corresponds to: true naive CD4+ T cells. All receptors come from a woman aged 18-30 years in good health.

This clone showed up just a few times. The rearrangement uses TRBV14 and TRBJ2-1, with 7 bases matching TRBD1. V was pared by 3 bases and J by 3 bases, with 11 bases of the junction left unmatched. Germline V gene sequence: CDR1 SGHDN, CDR2 FVKESK. The CDR3 runs 17 residues. CDR3 sequence (DNA): TGTGCCAGCAGCCACCGGGCTGGGACAGTGAACTACAATGAGCAGTTCTTC. Its translation: CASSHRAGTVNYNEQFF.

This clone has only a few counts. The chain is built from TRBV4-2 and TRBJ2-1; 8 bases match TRBD2. CDR1 LGHNA and CDR2 YNFKEQ come from the germline V gene. Trimming cost V 4 bases and J 8 bases; bases outside gene matches: 16. This CDR3 spans 17 amino acids. Written as DNA, the CDR3 is TGTGCCAGCAGCCTCAGGACTAGCTCACTGAAGGTGGATGAGCAGTTCTTC. Amino acid sequence: CASSLRTSSLKVDEQFF.

A note on this clone: Other DNA sequences within the sample encode an identical CDR3. The genes are TRBV9 and TRBJ2-1; 9 nucleotides line up with TRBD2. This CDR3 contains 15 residues. CDR1 SGDLS and CDR2 YYNGEE come from the germline V gene. J gave up 3 bases and V 2 bases, and 3 bases lay outside the gene matches. In DNA, the CDR3 is TGTGCCAGCAGCGTGACTAGCGGAAGCTACAATGAGCAGTTCTTC. Its protein is CASSVTSGSYNEQFF.

This clone appeared a few times. The V and J genes are TRBV27 and TRBJ2-1; tentatively, D is TRBD2 (6 bases). The CDR3 loop spans 16 amino acids. Germline assignment: CDR1 MNHEY and CDR2 SMNVEV (reference sequence). With 7 bases removed from V and 4 bases from J, the gap between germline ends came to 20 bases. Here the CDR3 reads CASTLRPLAGYNEQFF. CDR3 nucleotides: TGTGCCAGCACCTTACGGCCACTAGCAGGGTACAATGAGCAGTTCTTC.

This clone was seen only a few times. The rearrangement links TRBV5-6 to TRBJ2-7; D possibly uses TRBD1 or TRBD2 (6 bases each). V was pared by 2 bases and J by 5 bases, with 20 bases between. This CDR3 contains 16 residues. Germline-derived CDR1 and CDR2 are SGHDT and YYEEEE. The CDR3 region has the DNA TGTGCCAGCAGCTTCCTGGGGGCGGGAAGAGTCCACGAGCAGTACTTC. It yields the protein CASSFLGAGRVHEQYF.

This clone was recorded a few times. V is TRBV5-4 and J is TRBJ2-1, with TRBD2 matching 10 bases. CDR3 length: 17 residues. The germline gives CDR1 SGHNT, CDR2 YYREEE (reference sequence). V lost 0 bases to trimming and J lost 3 bases; unmatched junction nucleotides: 6. CDR3 sequence (DNA): TGTGCCAGCAGCTTGGGAGGGCGGACTAGCGGCTACAATGAGCAGTTCTTC. It is translated as CASSLGGRTSGYNEQFF.

This chain joins TRBV18 and TRBJ2-1; D tentatively reads TRBD1 or TRBD2 (5 bases each). The ends were cut back, 4 bases at V and 7 bases at J, with 17 bases in the middle. The CDR3 contains 15 residues. From germline, CDR1 is KGHSH and CDR2 LQKENI. CDR3 nucleotide sequence: TGTGCCAGCTCACTTTTAGCGTATGAGGGGAATGAGCAGTTCTTC. It codes for CASSLLAYEGNEQFF.

The table lists this clone with a few counts. The rearrangement uses TRBV5-1 and TRBJ2-2, with 10 bases lining up with TRBD2. Trimming removed 4 bases from V and 1 base from J; junction bases left unmatched: 4. The V gene's germline CDR1 is SGHRS and CDR2 YFSETQ. CDR3 length: 16 amino acids. The CDR3 sequence: CASSISSGRNTGELFF. The CDR3 DNA reads TGCGCCAGCAGCATATCTAGCGGGAGGAACACCGGGGAGCTGTTTTTT.

This rearrangement joins TRBV6-5 to TRBJ2-2; D is unclear. The ends were cut back, 4 bases at V and 3 bases at J, with 15 bases in the middle. The germline V gene has CDR1 MNHEY and CDR2 SVGAGI. The CDR3 extends over 16 amino acids. DNA for the CDR3: TGTGCCAGCAGTTCCCCCCGGATCCGGGACACCGGGGAGCTGTTTTTT. It is translated as CASSSPRIRDTGELFF.

This clone was seen more than once but under ten times. A read error may account for a junction end that differs from germline. This chain connects TRBV14 to TRBJ2-1, with 16 bases that match TRBD2. CDR1 is SGHDN, CDR2 FVKESK, per germline. CDR3 length: 19 amino acids. CDR3 sequence reads: CASSQDTGLAGGRDNEQFF. The CDR3 nucleotides read TGTGCCAGCAGTCAAGATACGGGACTAGCGGGAGGGCGTGACAATGAGCAGTTCTTC.

This chain joins TRBV15 and TRBJ2-2; D ambiguous. Between the trimmed V and J ends, which lost 4 bases and 5 bases, there was a span of 14 bases. CDR1 LNHNV and CDR2 YYDKDF come from the germline V gene (reference sequence). The length of the CDR3 is 15 residues. This chain's CDR3 is CATSMTPRTTGELFF. In DNA, the CDR3 is TGTGCCACCAGCATGACACCGAGAACGACCGGGGAGCTGTTTTTT.

The chain is built from TRBV18 and TRBJ2-7; 7 bases agree with TRBD1. The V gene end was trimmed by 3 bases and the J gene end by 2 bases; junction bases not matched to a gene: 7. From germline, CDR1 is KGHSH and CDR2 LQKENI. The CDR3 runs 15 residues. The CDR3 reads CASSPPSQGAYEQYF. The CDR3 DNA is TGTGCCAGCTCACCCCCGTCTCAGGGGGCCTACGAGCAGTACTTC.

There are a few counts of this clone. The CDR3 here is CASSWDRAANTGELFF. In DNA form, the CDR3 reads TGTGCCAGCAGCTGGGACAGAGCTGCGAACACCGGGGAGCTGTTTTTT. This rearrangement joins TRBV5-4 to TRBJ2-2; 7 bases are a match to TRBD1. In germline, CDR1 is SGHNT, CDR2 YYREEE (reference sequence). V lost 3 bases, J lost 0 bases, and 5 bases stayed unmatched. This CDR3 is built from 16 residues.

The gene calls are TRBV5-1 and TRBJ2-3, with 10 bases identical to TRBD2. Germline lookup yields CDR1 SGHRS and CDR2 YFSETQ. The CDR3 loop spans 16 amino acids. J was trimmed by 2 bases and V by 1 base; bases with no gene match: 4. The CDR3 region has the DNA TGCGCCAGCAGCTTGCCTCTAGCGGGGGACACAGATACGCAGTATTTT. It codes for CASSLPLAGDTDTQYF.

This clone was found a few times. The chain is built from TRBV4-3 and TRBJ2-4; tentative D call: TRBD1 (6 bases). Trimming stripped 0 bases from V and 2 bases from J, with 14 bases between. The CDR3 runs to 17 residues. CDR1 LGHNA and CDR2 YSLEER come from the germline V gene. The CDR3 sequence is CASSQESLGATKNIQYF. The CDR3 coding sequence is TGCGCCAGCAGCCAAGAATCCCTGGGGGCGACCAAAAACATTCAGTACTTC.

V usage is TRBV28 and J usage is TRBJ2-7; possible D gene TRBD1, 6 bases. The CDR3 has 14 amino acids. V lost 3 bases and J 2 bases, leaving 11 bases between the germline ends. Germline loops: CDR1 MDHEN, CDR2 SYDVKM. CDR3 DNA sequence: TGTGCCAGCAGTTTTGAAGGGGGACCCTACGAGCAGTACTTC. Translation gives CASSFEGGPYEQYF.

V and J are TRBV7-2 and TRBJ2-7, with D unclear. CDR3 size: 15 residues. Trimming removed 5 bases at V and 3 bases at J, with 17 bases between. Germline V gene sequence: CDR1 SGHTA, CDR2 FQGNSA. The CDR3 DNA is TGTGCCAGCAGCCCCGCCTCTCTGTCCCTCTACGAGCAGTACTTC. This translates into CASSPASLSLYEQYF.

The chain combines TRBV2 with TRBJ1-4, with 8 bases aligning to TRBD1. With 6 bases clipped from V and 8 bases from J, the junction kept 8 bases outside the gene matches. The CDR3 contains 14 residues. Germline V gene lookup returns CDR1 SNHLY and CDR2 FYNNEI. The DNA for the CDR3 is TGTGCCAGCAGAGACAGGGGAAGATGGGAAAAACTGTTTTTT. This translates into CASRDRGRWEKLFF.

The gene calls are TRBV7-3 and TRBJ2-3; D call uncertain. The CDR3 extends over 17 amino acids. The V gene lost 3 bases and the J gene lost 1 base, with 17 bases spanning the gap. Germline CDR1 SGHTA, CDR2 FQGTGA. CDR3 amino acids: CASSLRSSVDRTDTQYF. As DNA, the CDR3 is TGTGCCAGCAGCTTGAGGTCTAGTGTGGACCGCACAGATACGCAGTATTTT. The complete variable domain, with remaining parts taken from reference TRBV7-3 and TRBJ2-3, reads GAGVSQTPSNKVTEKGKYVELRCDPISGHTALYWYRQSLGQGPEFLIYFQGTGAADDSGLPNDRFFAVRPEGSVSTLKIQRTERGDSAVYLCASSLRSSVDRTDTQYFGPGTRLTVL.